Presented here are 2 T cell receptor beta chains from one specimen sequenced in a study of blood T cells in healthy people across ages. Alongside a J-beta primer mix, a sample-barcoded 5' primer served in a second PCR lasting roughly 6 to 11 cycles. TCRdb fed the 5' RACE reads into MiXCR, producing one record per CDR3 protein. The data contain approximately 810,000 distinct CDR3 sequences, 29% of them singletons. Sequenced material: blood. These receptors originate from an elderly woman in good health.

This sequence joins TRBV11-2 and TRBJ1-1, with 12 bases that match TRBD1. The CDR3 covers 14 residues. Trimming at V came to 2 bases and at J to 12 bases, leaving 7 bases not matched to a gene. Germline V CDR1 and CDR2: SGHAT, FQNNGV. The CDR3: CASSLHGTGGESFF. CDR3 DNA sequence: TGTGCCAGCAGCTTACATGGGACAGGGGGCGAATCTTTCTTT.

This clonotype has a count of ten or more. The chain carries TRBV20-1 and TRBJ1-2; 7 bases match TRBD1. This CDR3 is built from 13 residues. Germline V gives CDR1 DFQATT, CDR2 SNEGSKA (reference sequence). V lost 6 bases to trimming and J lost 7 bases; unmatched junction nucleotides: 11. The CDR3 DNA is TGCAGTGCCCGGGACAGCCTTCGGGGTGGCTACACCTTC. Amino acid sequence: CSARDSLRGGYTF.